The 22 T cell receptor beta chains presented below share a single source sample, sequenced in a study of neurological immune-mediated disorders. TCRdb used MiXCR to reprocess the 5' RACE reads, holding one entry per CDR3 protein. The data show 65,000 to 70,000 distinct CDR3 sequences, with roughly 3.9% seen just once and approximately 1.2% held by the top ten. Sequencing was done on a sample of PBMCs. The receptors derive from a man aged 25-45 years with multiple sclerosis.

There are many counts of this clonotype. The V call is TRBV20-1, the J call TRBJ1-2; D gene uncertain. Trimming removed 6 bases from V and 4 bases from J, with 12 bases in between. Germline CDR1 is DFQATT and CDR2 is SNEGSKA (reference sequence). This CDR3 contains 12 residues. Here the CDR3 DNA reads TGCAGTGCCCCGAGGCCGCCCTATGGCTACACCTTC. Translating gives CSAPRPPYGYTF.

This clonotype was recorded at least ten times. The rearrangement links TRBV7-2 to TRBJ2-7; no firm D call. V was pared by 1 base and J by 5 bases, with 6 bases between. Germline values: CDR1 SGHTA, CDR2 FQGNSA. CDR3 length: 12 amino acids. The CDR3 DNA reads as TGTGCCAGCAGCTTAGACAGTGACGAGCAGTACTTC. This encodes CASSLDSDEQYF.

In its sample, this clonotype was seen many times. The chain has TRBV6-5 and TRBJ2-2; D is unclear. CDR1 and CDR2 (germline): MNHEY, SVGAGI. V was shortened by 0 bases and J by 15 bases, with 26 bases between the two germline ends. The CDR3 is 17 amino acids. The CDR3 region is CASSYSRIVEQPPEVFF. CDR3 DNA: TGTGCCAGCAGTTACTCGAGAATTGTAGAACAGCCACCTGAGGTGTTTTTT.

This clonotype appeared many times. The chain couples TRBV12-3 or TRBV12-4 to TRBJ1-5, with D hard to call. The CDR3 length is 13 residues. Trimming stripped 1 base from V and 7 bases from J, with 8 bases between. CDR3 region: CASSLVGRQPQHF. The DNA of the CDR3 is TGTGCCAGCAGTTTAGTCGGGCGACAGCCCCAGCATTTT.

This clonotype was seen many times. The rearrangement links TRBV18 to TRBJ1-1; D unresolved. The CDR3 consists of 15 residues. Trimming removed 6 bases at V and 0 bases at J, with 14 bases between. Germline-derived CDR1 and CDR2 are KGHSH and LQKENI. The CDR3 is CASSLSGRLNTEAFF. The CDR3 bases are TGTGCCAGCTCGCTCAGCGGTAGGTTGAACACTGAAGCTTTCTTT. Full variable domain (remainder filled in from reference TRBV18 and TRBJ1-1): NAGVMQNPRHLVRRRGQEARLRCSPMKGHSHVYWYRQLPEEGLKFMVYLQKENIIDESGMPKERFSAEFPKEGPSILRIQQVVRGDSAAYFCASSLSGRLNTEAFFGQGTRLTVV.

This clonotype was counted at least ten times. The V and J genes are TRBV9 and TRBJ1-1; no clear D gene. With 0 bases removed from V and 1 base from J, the gap between germline ends came to 10 bases. The CDR3 contains 15 residues. CDR1 SGDLS and CDR2 YYNGEE come from the germline V gene. In DNA, the CDR3 is TGTGCCAGCAGCGTAGTAGAGGTGACGAACACTGAAGCTTTCTTT. This sequence encodes CASSVVEVTNTEAFF.

This clonotype has a count of ten or more. This chain joins TRBV6-2 or TRBV6-3 and TRBJ1-5; 7 positions match TRBD1. Unmatched junction bases numbered 4, after V lost 7 bases and J lost 4 bases. The CDR3 runs 13 residues. Germline CDR1 reads MNHEY; CDR2 reads SVGEGT. The CDR3 sequence: CASTMTGNQPQHF. CDR3 DNA sequence: TGTGCCAGCACCATGACAGGGAATCAGCCCCAGCATTTT.

This clonotype was counted many times. The V call is TRBV5-6, the J call TRBJ2-5, with 11 bases lining up with TRBD2. With V trimmed by 0 bases and J by 4 bases, 5 bases remained unmatched. The CDR3 covers 16 residues. Germline V gives CDR1 SGHDT, CDR2 YYEEEE. Here the CDR3 DNA reads TGTGCCAGCAGCTTGGGTACTAGCGGGGGTAGAGAGACCCAGTACTTC. Protein sequence: CASSLGTSGGRETQYF.

The V gene is TRBV10-3, the J gene TRBJ2-7, with 8 positions matching TRBD1. CDR3 length: 16 residues. V shed 5 bases, J shed 7 bases, and the junction held 16 bases outside the gene matches. CDR1 is ENHRY and CDR2 is SYGVKD in the germline V gene. CDR3: CAISNTFTETGEEQYF. The CDR3 nucleotides read TGTGCCATCAGTAACACCTTTACGGAGACAGGGGAAGAGCAGTACTTC.

There are many counts of this clonotype. This rearrangement joins TRBV29-1 to TRBJ2-1, with 7 bases identical to TRBD1. CDR3 size: 15 residues. Per germline, CDR1 SQVTM and CDR2 ANQGSEA. V gave up 3 bases and J gave up 2 bases; unmatched junction bases: 7. CDR3 nucleotides: TGCAGCGTTGAGCGCCGGGACAGAGCCTACAATGAGCAGTTCTTC. It is translated as CSVERRDRAYNEQFF.

The CDR3 DNA reads TGTGCCAGCAGCGACCGACTAGAATGGCACGAGCAGTACTTC. As protein: CASSDRLEWHEQYF. The V call is TRBV7-9, the J call TRBJ2-7, with TRBD2 as a possible D gene (6 bases). Germline V gene lookup returns CDR1 SEHNR and CDR2 FQNEAQ (reference sequence). The CDR3 totals 14 residues. V lost 5 bases and J 5 bases, leaving 16 bases between the germline ends.

This clonotype has ten or more counts. The chain couples TRBV10-3 to TRBJ2-7; D may be TRBD2 (6 bases). CDR3 length: 13 amino acids. CDR1 is ENHRY and CDR2 is SYGVKD in the germline V gene. V was clipped by 10 bases and J by 2 bases, with 15 bases between them. The CDR3 loop is CASHGGSTYEQYF. The DNA for the CDR3 is TGTGCCAGCCACGGGGGATCGACCTACGAGCAGTACTTC.

This clonotype was picked up many times. The chain employs TRBV4-2 and TRBJ2-3; 7 bases are a match to TRBD2. The length of the CDR3 is 17 residues. Germline V lookup: CDR1 LGHNA, CDR2 YNFKEQ. Trimming cost V 4 bases and J 1 base; bases outside gene matches: 11. The CDR3, as DNA: TGTGCCAGCAGCCCGATGAGACAGCGGGGTGGCACAGATACGCAGTATTTT. Amino acids: CASSPMRQRGGTDTQYF.

This clonotype was seen a handful of times. The V gene is TRBV5-1, the J gene TRBJ1-2; D may be TRBD1 (5 bases). Between the trimmed V and J ends, which lost 0 bases and 2 bases, there was a span of 20 bases. The CDR3 runs to 18 residues. CDR1 is SGHRS, CDR2 YFSETQ, per germline. The CDR3 loop is CASSLGSFGAGKNYGYTF. As DNA, the CDR3 is TGCGCCAGCAGCTTGGGTTCGTTTGGGGCCGGAAAGAACTATGGCTACACCTTC.

Many counts were recorded for this clonotype. This sequence joins TRBV20-1 and TRBJ2-5; 12 bases are a match to TRBD2. CDR1 and CDR2 from the germline V gene are DFQATT and SNEGSKA (reference sequence). Unmatched junction bases numbered 2, after V lost 4 bases and J lost 5 bases. The CDR3 is 13 amino acids. CDR3 DNA: TGCAGTGCTACTAGCGGGGGGGACGAGACCCAGTACTTC. Amino acids: CSATSGGDETQYF.

This clonotype was seen ten or more times. V is TRBV3-1 and J is TRBJ2-5; a possible D gene is TRBD2 (5 bases). CDR1 LGHDT and CDR2 YNNKEL come from the germline V gene (reference sequence). The CDR3 is 15 amino acids. V was shortened by 0 bases and J by 0 bases, with 8 bases between the two germline ends. The DNA of the CDR3 is TGTGCCAGCAGCCAAGATTGGACTTACCAAGAGACCCAGTACTTC. It specifies CASSQDWTYQETQYF.

At least ten counts were recorded for this clonotype. The chain joins TRBV7-9 to TRBJ2-5; TRBD1 matches 7 bases. The V gene's germline CDR1 is SEHNR and CDR2 FQNEAQ (reference sequence). V lost 6 bases, J lost 3 bases, and 10 bases stayed unmatched. This CDR3 region has 15 residues. CDR3 in amino acids: CASSPTTGYEETQYF. The DNA of the CDR3 is TGTGCCAGCAGTCCAACGACAGGGTATGAAGAGACCCAGTACTTC.

At least ten counts were recorded for this clonotype. The V and J genes are TRBV4-1 and TRBJ2-2, with D possibly being TRBD2 (5 bases). The CDR3 is 16 amino acids. V was cut by 3 bases and J by 4 bases, with 15 bases left in between. Germline V gene lookup returns CDR1 MGHRA and CDR2 YSYEKL. The CDR3 DNA sequence: TGCGCCAGCAGCCACTCGGAGGCCACCGCCACCGGGGAGCTGTTTTTT. It codes for CASSHSEATATGELFF.

This clonotype was seen at least ten times. The chain employs TRBV13 and TRBJ1-4; D not certain. This CDR3 is built from 14 residues. Germline V lookup: CDR1 PRHDT, CDR2 FYEKMQ (reference sequence). V was shortened by 0 bases and J by 2 bases, with 4 bases between the two germline ends. The CDR3 here is CASSLGRTNEKLFF. In DNA form, the CDR3 reads TGTGCCAGCAGCTTAGGCCGGACTAATGAAAAACTGTTTTTT.

This clonotype was detected ten times or more. V and J are TRBV4-1 and TRBJ1-5; 8 bases fit TRBD1. The junction had 3 bases not matched to a gene; V was cut back by 2 bases and J by 0 bases. The V gene's germline CDR1 is MGHRA and CDR2 YSYEKL. This CDR3 is built from 16 residues. The CDR3 is CASSQRTGLSNQPQHF. CDR3 in DNA: TGCGCCAGCAGCCAACGGACAGGGCTTAGCAATCAGCCCCAGCATTTT.

This clonotype was picked up a small number of times. The chain carries TRBV28 and TRBJ2-7, with unresolved D. Germline V CDR1 and CDR2: MDHEN, SYDVKM. V lost 7 bases to trimming and J lost 10 bases, with 23 bases between them. This CDR3 region has 14 residues. CDR3 bases: TGTGCCAGCAATCCCTGGACCCCTGGTATCTCTCAGTACTTC. This encodes CASNPWTPGISQYF.

This clonotype has a count of ten or more. The chain couples TRBV7-2 to TRBJ2-1; no reliable D call. CDR1 and CDR2 from the germline V gene are SGHTA and FQGNSA. With 3 bases removed from V and 1 base from J, the gap between germline ends came to 10 bases. The CDR3 is 15 residues long. CDR3 sequence: CASSFTGISYNEQFF. CDR3 coding DNA: TGTGCCAGCAGCTTTACTGGTATTTCCTACAATGAGCAGTTCTTC.